This T cell receptor beta chain emerged from a study of blood T cells in healthy people across ages. Study-wide points: The authors considered diversity estimates from one million T cells to be underestimates. Diversity of TCR beta per million T cells declined in a roughly linear way with age. Diversity of TCR beta correlated strongly with naive T cell percentage.

About this clonotype itself: What it recognizes is unknown.

Then a second PCR, running roughly 7 to 11 cycles, was carried out with a sample-barcoded 5' primer and a J-beta primer mix. A template-switch adaptor with 12 random nucleotides tagged each cDNA molecule. Using its own MiXCR run on the 5' RACE reads, TCRdb lists one record per CDR3 protein. The repertoire consists of about 680,000 distinct CDR3 sequences, with 45% to 50% occurring once and the leading ten covering roughly a third. This sequence originates from a woman in her sixties or seventies in good health. Sequenced input: blood.

This CDR3 reads CASREGAVTYEQYF. The CDR3 DNA reads TGTGCCAGCAGGGAGGGGGCCGTTACCTACGAGCAGTACTTC. This chain links TRBV12-3 or TRBV12-4 with TRBJ2-7; possibly TRBD1 for D (7 bases). V was pared by 6 bases and J by 2 bases, with 14 bases between. CDR3 size: 14 residues.